This TCR beta chain was sequenced during a study of T cell responses to AZD1222 COVID-19 vaccine. Findings of the study overall: Mostly white British, mostly female donors; authors suggested clonal diversity may be underestimated.

Sequencing was performed with immunoSEQ multiplex PCR; in TCRdb, only in-frame clones are kept and a portion is missing. Of 150,000 to 200,000 clones in the sample, under 95% are singletons; the top ten hold 1% to 1.5%. The CDR3 runs 15 residues. Germline CDR1 and CDR2: MGHDK and SYGVNS. Details on this clone: Antigen unknown. Germline and junction disagree at one end, which may indicate a read error.

The sequences come from peripheral blood, collected 28 days after the second AZD1222 dose. The chain combines TRBV25-1 with TRBJ2-1; 10 nucleotides line up with TRBD1. This TCR was sampled from an adult who received the AZD1222 COVID-19 vaccine. This CDR3 is CATTISQGQGYEQFF. The CDR3 DNA reads TGTGCCACCACCATCTCTCAGGGACAGGGGTATGAGCAATTCTTC.